This T cell receptor beta chain was captured in a study of T-cell memory formation after mild COVID-19. Each CDR3 protein gets one entry after TCRdb re-called the 5' RACE reads with MiXCR. The sample holds 35,000 to 50,000 distinct CDR3 sequences, roughly 9% seen once. This CDR3 comprises 16 residues. Looked up from germline, CDR1 is DFQATT and CDR2 is SNEGSKA (reference sequence). With 3 bases removed from V and 2 bases from J, the gap between germline ends came to 16 bases. The TCR originated in an adult woman who had mild COVID-19 (a few samples of this study predate the infection). Cell type and time point are not known. The chain couples TRBV20-1 to TRBJ2-2; no clear D. Sample: PBMCs or a T cell subset sorted from them (not recorded which). The CDR3 loop is CSASPDGALNTGELFF. The CDR3 nucleotides are TGCAGTGCTAGCCCCGACGGTGCCCTTAACACCGGGGAGCTGTTTTTT.